These T cell receptor beta chains were read from a single sample in a study of blood T cell repertoires in COVID-19. Only in-frame clones appear in the TCRdb table, and some are missing; sequencing was by immunoSEQ multiplex PCR. This table holds approximately 170,000 clones, roughly 85% found once. Sequenced sample: peripheral blood. These receptors were taken from a man in his forties or fifties with active or convalescent COVID-19. Each CDR3 is given with its conserved first and last residue. A D gene is named only where the DNA matches it firmly. Rows give clone size only sometimes, using once, few, many, or a class for an expanded clone.

clone_size,j_call,d_call,v_call,cdr3_length,cdr3_aa,cdr3_nt
few,TRBJ2-1,TRBD2,TRBV19,15,CASSIKTSGRNEQFF,TGTGCCAGTAGTATTAAGACTAGCGGGAGAAATGAGCAGTTCTTC
NA,TRBJ2-7,NA,TRBV21-1,11,CASTRSCEQYF,TGTGCCAGCACCAGGTCCTGCGAGCAGTACTTC
NA,TRBJ1-1,NA,TRBV28,15,CASSISTGMGTEAFF,TGTGCCAGCAGTATATCGACAGGAATGGGGACTGAAGCTTTCTTT
once,TRBJ2-1,NA,TRBV19,14,CASSTHGAPNEQFF,TGTGCCAGTAGTACCCATGGGGCTCCAAATGAGCAGTTCTTC
NA,TRBJ2-1,TRBD1,TRBV19,13,CASSTKTGTEQFF,TGTGCCAGTAGCACCAAGACAGGGACTGAGCAGTTCTTC
few,TRBJ1-1,NA,TRBV7-9,12,CASSKRGTEAFF,TGTGCCAGCAGCAAAAGGGGCACTGAAGCTTTCTTT
NA,TRBJ2-5,NA,TRBV9,14,CASSVGGQQETQYF,TGTGCCAGCAGCGTAGGGGGGCAGCAAGAGACCCAGTACTTC
NA,TRBJ1-2,TRBD1,TRBV7-3,15,CASSDSGGSNYGYTF,TGTGCCAGCAGCGACTCAGGGGGTTCCAACTATGGCTACACCTTC
NA,TRBJ2-7,TRBD1,TRBV6-5,13,CASERTGGYEQYF,TGTGCCAGCGAAAGGACAGGGGGATACGAACAGTACTTC
once,TRBJ2-5,TRBD2,TRBV30,14,CAWSVRGGRETQYF,TGTGCCTGGAGTGTACGGGGAGGGAGGGAGACCCAGTACTTC
NA,TRBJ1-3,TRBD1,TRBV6-5,15,CASSYSRTGGNTIYF,TGTGCCAGCAGTTACTCGAGGACAGGCGGAAACACCATATATTTT
NA,TRBJ1-5,TRBD1,TRBV19,15,CASSLGGSTSQPQHF,TGTGCCAGTAGTCTAGGGGGCAGTACAAGTCAGCCCCAGCATTTT
NA,TRBJ1-5,NA,TRBV30,14,CAWAGGNSNQPQHF,TGTGCCTGGGCCGGGGGAAACAGCAATCAGCCCCAGCATTTT
NA,TRBJ2-3,NA,TRBV12-5,16,CASGEGPKDSTDTQYF,TGTGCTAGTGGCGAGGGCCCCAAGGACAGCACAGATACGCAGTATTTT
NA,TRBJ2-7,NA,TRBV10-3,13,CAISEDQGYEQYF,TGTGCCATCAGTGAGGACCAGGGGTACGAGCAGTACTTC
NA,TRBJ2-5,TRBD2,TRBV19,14,CATRTSGAQETQYF,TGTGCCACCCGGACTAGCGGAGCTCAAGAGACCCAGTACTTC
NA,TRBJ1-6,NA,TRBV10-3,12,CAIGDTNSPLHF,TGTGCCATCGGGGACACGAATTCACCCCTCCACTTT
NA,TRBJ2-5,NA,TRBV18,13,CASSPQGLETQYF,TGTGCCAGCTCACCTCAGGGGCTGGAGACCCAGTACTTC
NA,TRBJ1-5,NA,TRBV20-1,16,CSASTPLQGGEQPQHF,TGCAGTGCTAGTACCCCACTCCAGGGAGGGGAACAGCCCCAGCATTTT
NA,TRBJ1-1,TRBD1,TRBV5-1,16,CASSRIQGMGNTEAFF,TGCGCCAGCAGCCGTATACAGGGGATGGGGAACACTGAAGCTTTCTTT
once,TRBJ2-4,NA,TRBV28,13,CASSSGAKNIQYF,TGTGCCAGCAGTTCGGGAGCCAAAAACATTCAGTACTTC
NA,TRBJ1-1,NA,TRBV7-9,9,CASSLYMFF,TGTGCCAGCAGCTTATACATGTTCTTT
NA,TRBJ2-5,TRBD1,TRBV6-5,15,CASSYDRVSGETQYF,TGTGCCAGCAGTTACGACAGGGTATCTGGGGAGACCCAGTACTTC
few,TRBJ2-1,TRBD1,TRBV5-4,15,CASSSPGQGNNEQFF,TGTGCCAGCAGTTCCCCGGGACAGGGTAACAATGAGCAGTTCTTC
NA,TRBJ1-5,TRBD1,TRBV7-9,15,CASSWTGAGNQPQHF,TGTGCCAGCAGCTGGACAGGGGCGGGCAATCAGCCCCAGCATTTT
NA,TRBJ2-5,TRBD2,TRBV3-1/TRBV3-2,15,CASSHTSGERETQYF,TGTGCCAGCAGCCACACTAGCGGGGAGAGGGAGACCCAGTACTTC
NA,TRBJ2-7,TRBD1,TRBV5-6,17,CASSPLAGQGVGYEQYF,TGTGCCAGCAGCCCCCTGGCGGGACAGGGAGTAGGCTACGAGCAGTACTTC
NA,TRBJ2-3,TRBD2,TRBV19,15,CASSPQSGRTDTQYF,TGTGCCAGTAGTCCCCAAAGCGGGAGAACAGATACGCAGTATTTT
NA,TRBJ1-2,NA,TRBV2,13,CASSEAQTVGYTF,TGTGCCAGCAGTGAGGCACAGACCGTTGGCTACACCTTC
NA,TRBJ2-2,NA,TRBV11-2,14,CASSLLLGAGELFF,TGTGCCAGCAGCTTACTCCTAGGGGCCGGGGAGCTGTTTTTT
NA,TRBJ2-7,TRBD1,TRBV14,14,CASSQGTGGYEQYF,TGTGCCAGCAGCCAAGGGACAGGGGGCTACGAGCAGTACTTC
NA,TRBJ2-1,NA,TRBV5-4,16,CASSSPSTMLYNEQFF,TGTGCCAGCAGCTCGCCCTCGACAATGTTATACAATGAGCAGTTCTTC
NA,TRBJ2-3,NA,TRBV2,11,CASRGEGTQYF,TGTGCCAGCAGGGGTGAGGGTACGCAGTATTTT
NA,TRBJ2-1,TRBD2,TRBV3-1/TRBV3-2,16,CASSQVASGGKFEQFF,TGTGCCAGCAGCCAAGTAGCTAGCGGGGGCAAATTTGAGCAGTTCTTC
NA,TRBJ2-1,TRBD1,TRBV9,17,CASSARNLSGQKSEQFF,TGTGCCAGCAGCGCACGGAACCTGTCGGGACAGAAAAGTGAGCAGTTCTTC